These T cell receptor beta chains were read from a single sample in a study of vaccination and CD4 T cells after COVID-19. These TCRs are of unknown antigen specificity. TCRdb reprocessed the PCR reads via MiXCR and lists one record per CDR3 protein. The sample shows around 11,000 distinct CDR3 sequences, more than 20% of them seen only once. This sample comprised CD4+ T cells from blood, cultured in vitro, obtained before SARS-CoV-2 vaccination. All receptors come from a human donor who received a COVID-19 vaccine. Each CDR3 is given with its conserved first and last residue. Each record gives: V gene, J gene, clone size, CDR3 protein. Clone size, where shown, is once, few, many, or a class for clones that have expanded.

v_gene: TRBV4-2; j_gene: TRBJ2-3; abundance: few; CDR3aa: CASSQDSTATDTQYF
v_gene: TRBV7-6; j_gene: TRBJ1-5; abundance: few; CDR3aa: CASSQPDQPQHF
v_gene: TRBV6-1; j_gene: TRBJ1-1; abundance: .; CDR3aa: CASRVSPTRNTEAFF
v_gene: TRBV19; j_gene: TRBJ1-6; abundance: few; CDR3aa: CASSRDSSYNSPLHF
v_gene: TRBV6-1; j_gene: TRBJ2-7; abundance: .; CDR3aa: CASSEDRGQGYYEQYF
v_gene: TRBV4-1; j_gene: TRBJ2-2; abundance: .; CDR3aa: CASSPEGANTGELFF
v_gene: TRBV7-8; j_gene: TRBJ1-5; abundance: few; CDR3aa: CATTGQSNQPQHF
v_gene: TRBV12-3/TRBV12-4; j_gene: TRBJ2-3; abundance: .; CDR3aa: CASSLRTSGGVRDTQYF
v_gene: TRBV5-1; j_gene: TRBJ2-7; abundance: once; CDR3aa: CASSLDRTYYEQYF
v_gene: TRBV6-5; j_gene: TRBJ1-4; abundance: few; CDR3aa: CASSYSPPGEVDEKLFF
v_gene: TRBV5-5; j_gene: TRBJ1-2; abundance: few; CDR3aa: CASSPASGRYGYTF
v_gene: TRBV5-5; j_gene: TRBJ2-2; abundance: .; CDR3aa: CASSSTDRADTGELFF
v_gene: TRBV7-3; j_gene: TRBJ2-3; abundance: .; CDR3aa: CASSLEGTDTQYF
v_gene: TRBV9; j_gene: TRBJ1-2; abundance: .; CDR3aa: CASSVGWGGVDGYTF
v_gene: TRBV19; j_gene: TRBJ1-3; abundance: .; CDR3aa: CASRPSQGSGNTIYF
v_gene: TRBV11-3; j_gene: TRBJ1-2; abundance: .; CDR3aa: CASSPRQGRNYGYTF
v_gene: TRBV2; j_gene: TRBJ1-5; abundance: few; CDR3aa: CASSGQGAEPQHF
v_gene: TRBV7-2; j_gene: TRBJ1-1; abundance: .; CDR3aa: CASSYSGLNTEAFF
v_gene: TRBV6-5; j_gene: TRBJ1-1; abundance: few; CDR3aa: CASSYGGTEAFF
v_gene: TRBV7-8; j_gene: TRBJ1-5; abundance: few; CDR3aa: CASSLVVSAQPQHF
v_gene: TRBV20-1; j_gene: TRBJ2-2; abundance: few; CDR3aa: CSVAGGGTGELFF
v_gene: TRBV12-3/TRBV12-4; j_gene: TRBJ1-1; abundance: .; CDR3aa: CASSLMRTGTEAFF
v_gene: TRBV12-3/TRBV12-4; j_gene: TRBJ2-1; abundance: .; CDR3aa: CASSRSDYRIDEQFF
v_gene: TRBV29-1; j_gene: TRBJ1-2; abundance: .; CDR3aa: CSSLGRDYGYTF
v_gene: TRBV14; j_gene: TRBJ2-7; abundance: few; CDR3aa: CASSQGSVDEQYF
v_gene: TRBV20-1; j_gene: TRBJ2-3; abundance: .; CDR3aa: CSARFPAGGTDTQYF
v_gene: TRBV5-4; j_gene: TRBJ2-7; abundance: .; CDR3aa: CASSLSPFTGKGREQYF
v_gene: TRBV3-1; j_gene: TRBJ1-2; abundance: .; CDR3aa: CASSQGPTYGYTF
v_gene: TRBV6-1; j_gene: TRBJ2-1; abundance: .; CDR3aa: CASSRGQVRNEQFF
v_gene: TRBV18; j_gene: TRBJ1-2; abundance: once; CDR3aa: CASSPQRSGGDGYTF
v_gene: TRBV2; j_gene: TRBJ1-4; abundance: .; CDR3aa: CASNRGGSGEKLFF
v_gene: TRBV15; j_gene: TRBJ2-7; abundance: few; CDR3aa: CATSREITRQGGYEQYF
v_gene: TRBV30; j_gene: TRBJ1-6; abundance: .; CDR3aa: CAWREQGLSGGPLHF
v_gene: TRBV29-1; j_gene: TRBJ1-2; abundance: few; CDR3aa: CSLQTLGQGANYGYTF
v_gene: TRBV20-1; j_gene: TRBJ2-7; abundance: few; CDR3aa: CSASSGTAYEQYF
v_gene: TRBV5-4; j_gene: TRBJ2-3; abundance: .; CDR3aa: CASSLGGQGRPDTQYF
v_gene: TRBV6-4; j_gene: TRBJ1-1; abundance: few; CDR3aa: CASSVVRGGGGENTEAFF
v_gene: TRBV6-1; j_gene: TRBJ2-5; abundance: few; CDR3aa: CASSEYNGGPSETQYF
v_gene: TRBV6-2/TRBV6-3; j_gene: TRBJ1-2; abundance: .; CDR3aa: CASTDTSHGYTF
v_gene: TRBV6-5; j_gene: TRBJ2-7; abundance: .; CDR3aa: CASSYRGGNEQYF
v_gene: TRBV20-1; j_gene: TRBJ2-3; abundance: .; CDR3aa: CSARDPSGRGIGDTQYF
v_gene: TRBV7-9; j_gene: TRBJ1-4; abundance: .; CDR3aa: CASSSSSTNEKLFF
v_gene: TRBV12-3/TRBV12-4; j_gene: TRBJ2-1; abundance: .; CDR3aa: CASSPSSGGASGEQFF
v_gene: TRBV30; j_gene: TRBJ2-2; abundance: few; CDR3aa: CAWRGHFSGELFF
v_gene: TRBV19; j_gene: TRBJ1-2; abundance: .; CDR3aa: CASSATGAYGYTF
v_gene: TRBV20-1; j_gene: TRBJ1-1; abundance: medium-sized; CDR3aa: CSADSLNTEAFF
v_gene: TRBV11-3; j_gene: TRBJ2-5; abundance: .; CDR3aa: CASSLGTSGGQETQYF
v_gene: TRBV7-3; j_gene: TRBJ2-3; abundance: medium-sized; CDR3aa: CASSLSSDTQYF
v_gene: TRBV11-2; j_gene: TRBJ1-2; abundance: few; CDR3aa: CASSQIRIRGLGGYTF
v_gene: TRBV2; j_gene: TRBJ1-1; abundance: .; CDR3aa: CASSVAGNTEAFF
v_gene: TRBV19; j_gene: TRBJ2-1; abundance: .; CDR3aa: CASSIEGQVNNEQFF